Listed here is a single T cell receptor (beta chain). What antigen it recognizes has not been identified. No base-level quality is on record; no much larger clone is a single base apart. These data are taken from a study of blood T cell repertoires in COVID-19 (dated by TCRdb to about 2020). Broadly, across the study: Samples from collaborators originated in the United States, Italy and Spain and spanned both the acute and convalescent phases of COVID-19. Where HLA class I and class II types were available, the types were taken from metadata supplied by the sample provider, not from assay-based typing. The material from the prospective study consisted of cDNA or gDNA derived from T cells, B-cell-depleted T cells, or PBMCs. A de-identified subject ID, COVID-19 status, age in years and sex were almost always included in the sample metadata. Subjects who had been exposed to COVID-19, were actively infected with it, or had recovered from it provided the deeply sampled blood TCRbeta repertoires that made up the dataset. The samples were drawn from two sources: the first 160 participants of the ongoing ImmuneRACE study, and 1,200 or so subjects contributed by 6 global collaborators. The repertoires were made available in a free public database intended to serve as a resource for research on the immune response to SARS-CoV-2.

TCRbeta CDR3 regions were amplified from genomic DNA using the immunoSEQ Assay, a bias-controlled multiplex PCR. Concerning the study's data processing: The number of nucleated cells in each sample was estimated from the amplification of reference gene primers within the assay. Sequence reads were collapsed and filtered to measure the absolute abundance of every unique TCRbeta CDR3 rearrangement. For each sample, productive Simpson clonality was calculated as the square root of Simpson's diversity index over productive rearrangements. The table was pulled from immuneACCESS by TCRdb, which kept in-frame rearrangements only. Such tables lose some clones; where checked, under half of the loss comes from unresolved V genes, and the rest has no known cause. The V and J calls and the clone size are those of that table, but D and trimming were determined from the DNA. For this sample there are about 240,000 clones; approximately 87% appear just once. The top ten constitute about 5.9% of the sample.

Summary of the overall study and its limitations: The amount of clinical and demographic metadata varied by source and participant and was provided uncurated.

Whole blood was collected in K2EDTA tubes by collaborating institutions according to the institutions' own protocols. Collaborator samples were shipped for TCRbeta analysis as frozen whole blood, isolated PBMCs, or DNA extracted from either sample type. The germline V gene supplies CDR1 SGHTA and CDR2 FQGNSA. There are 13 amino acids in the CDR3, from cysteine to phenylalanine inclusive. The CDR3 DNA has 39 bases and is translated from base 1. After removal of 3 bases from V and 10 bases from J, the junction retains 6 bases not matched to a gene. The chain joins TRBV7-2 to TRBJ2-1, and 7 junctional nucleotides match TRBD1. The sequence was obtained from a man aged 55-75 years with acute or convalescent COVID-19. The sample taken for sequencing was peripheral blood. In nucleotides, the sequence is TGTGCCAGCAGCTTCGACAGGGCTGGGGAGCAGTTCTTC. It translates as CASSFDRAGEQFF.